Listed below are T cell receptor beta chains from one sample, sequenced in a study of cytomegalovirus exposure and HLA in healthy donors. Produced via immunoSEQ multiplex PCR; TCRdb's table is partial and in-frame only. In the table there are 80,000 to 95,000 clones, approximately 79% of which are singletons. Sequencing was done on a sample of PBMCs. All receptors come from a female donor in good health and CMV-seronegative. Each CDR3 is given with its conserved first and last residue. The order of the fields is clone size, CDR3 length, J gene, D gene, V gene, CDR3 DNA, CDR3 protein. A D gene is named only where the DNA matches it firmly. Where a row states a size, it is once, few, many or the class of an expanded clone; other rows omit it.

NA	13	TRBJ2-7	NA	TRBV18	TGTGCCAGCTCACCACCAGGACTGTACGAGCAGTACTTC	CASSPPGLYEQYF
few	15	TRBJ2-7	NA	TRBV4-1	TGCGCCAGCAGCCAAGGGACAGCCTTCTCCTACGAGCAGTACTTC	CASSQGTAFSYEQYF
few	14	TRBJ2-1	TRBD2	TRBV6-5	TGTGCCAGCAGCAGAGGGACTAGCGAGTATGAGCAGTTCTTC	CASSRGTSEYEQFF
NA	11	TRBJ1-1	NA	TRBV28	TGTGCCAGCAGTTCCGTAGCGGGAGCTTTCTTT	CASSSVAGAFF
NA	15	TRBJ2-3	NA	TRBV19	TGTGCCAGTAGTATAGTACCGGGACTGACAGATACGCAGTATTTT	CASSIVPGLTDTQYF
NA	13	TRBJ1-2	NA	TRBV7-2	TGTGCCAGCAGCTTTGGCCAAAACTATGGCTACACCTTC	CASSFGQNYGYTF
NA	14	TRBJ2-7	NA	TRBV4-1	TGCGCCAGCAGCCGAAGTCTAAGCTCCTACGAGCAGTACTTC	CASSRSLSSYEQYF
NA	15	TRBJ2-2	NA	TRBV7-8	TGTGCCAGCAGCTTAGATAGCGGTTACACCGGGGAGCTGTTTTTT	CASSLDSGYTGELFF
NA	14	TRBJ1-1	NA	TRBV5-1	TGCGCCAGCAGCTTGGACAGCATCAGGACTGAAGCTTTCTTT	CASSLDSIRTEAFF
NA	15	TRBJ2-1	NA	TRBV19	TGTGCCAGTAGTATCGTAGGACAGAGCTACAATGAGCAGTTCTTC	CASSIVGQSYNEQFF
few	14	TRBJ1-4	TRBD1	TRBV5-1	TGCGCCAGCAGCACGGACAGGGCCAATGAAAAACTGTTTTTT	CASSTDRANEKLFF
NA	16	TRBJ2-7	TRBD2	TRBV27	TGTGCCAGCGGGAGTGTGAGCGGGGGGGTTCCCTACGAGCAGTACTTC	CASGSVSGGVPYEQYF
NA	14	TRBJ2-1	TRBD2	TRBV29-1	TGCAGCGTTGACTGGGGGGGGGAATACAATGAGCAGTTCTTC	CSVDWGGEYNEQFF
NA	16	TRBJ1-1	TRBD1	TRBV29-1	TGCAGCGTTGGTAAACAGGGGTTTGTTGTGAACACTGAAGCTTTCTTT	CSVGKQGFVVNTEAFF
NA	17	TRBJ2-7	TRBD2	TRBV11-2	TGTGCCAGCAGCTTAGCCCTGGGGCGGGAGGGCCTTTACGAGCAGTACTTC	CASSLALGREGLYEQYF
NA	16	TRBJ2-7	TRBD1	TRBV7-9	TGTGCCAGCAGCTGGGGACAGGGTGCGGGGACCTACGAGCAGTACTTC	CASSWGQGAGTYEQYF
NA	14	TRBJ1-1	TRBD1	TRBV2	TGTGCCAGCAACACCGGGACAGGGAACACTGAAGCTTTCTTT	CASNTGTGNTEAFF
NA	12	TRBJ1-2	TRBD1	TRBV30	TGTGCCTGGAGTCCACAGGGGGATGGCTACACCTTC	CAWSPQGDGYTF
NA	16	TRBJ2-1	TRBD2	TRBV9	TGTGCCAGCAGCGGGACTAGCGGGGGGCTTTACAATGAGCAGTTCTTC	CASSGTSGGLYNEQFF
NA	13	TRBJ2-5	TRBD1	TRBV5-1	TGCGCCAGCAGCTTAGGGACAGCAGAGACCCAGTACTTC	CASSLGTAETQYF
once	15	TRBJ2-4	TRBD2	TRBV11-2	TGTGCCAGCAGCCGGCGGCTAGCGGGAGGAAACATTCAGTACTTC	CASSRRLAGGNIQYF
NA	16	TRBJ2-7	TRBD2	TRBV28	TGTGCCAGCAGTTCTTCCGGGACTAGCGGTTCCTACGAGCAGTACTTC	CASSSSGTSGSYEQYF
NA	14	TRBJ1-2	NA	TRBV5-1	TGCGCCAGCAGCTTGGCCGGGGGGGACTATGGCTACACCTTC	CASSLAGGDYGYTF
NA	14	TRBJ1-2	NA	TRBV25-1	TGTGCCAGCAGTGAACACGGTACTAACTATGGCTACACCTTC	CASSEHGTNYGYTF
few	15	TRBJ2-2	TRBD1	TRBV6-4	TGTGCCAGCAGTGGACAGGGGGGGAACACCGGGGAGCTGTTTTTT	CASSGQGGNTGELFF
NA	13	TRBJ2-5	TRBD2	TRBV11-3	TGTGCCAGTTCTAGCGGGAGATCGGAGACCCAGTACTTC	CASSSGRSETQYF
NA	15	TRBJ2-3	TRBD2	TRBV9	TGTGCCAGCAGCTTTTTAGCGGGAAGCACAGATACGCAGTATTTT	CASSFLAGSTDTQYF
few	15	TRBJ2-5	TRBD2	TRBV7-2	TGTGCCAGCAGCTTGTCTGCGAGCGGGAGAGAGACCCAGTACTTC	CASSLSASGRETQYF
once	13	TRBJ1-5	NA	TRBV19	TGTGCCAGTAGGTTGGCCCTCTTTCAGCCCCAGCATTTT	CASRLALFQPQHF
NA	16	TRBJ2-7	TRBD2	TRBV5-1	TGCGCCAGCAGCTTGGGACTAGCGGGAGAAATGGACGAGCAGTACTTC	CASSLGLAGEMDEQYF
few	11	TRBJ1-1	NA	TRBV30	TGTGCCTGGACAGTGATCACTGAAGCTTTCTTT	CAWTVITEAFF
once	14	TRBJ2-4	NA	TRBV18	TGTGCCAGCTCACCACCGTACAGCAAAAACATTCAGTACTTC	CASSPPYSKNIQYF
few	14	TRBJ2-7	TRBD2	TRBV7-2	TGTGCCAGCAGCTCTAGCGGGAGTCCCTACGAGCAGTACTTC	CASSSSGSPYEQYF
NA	15	TRBJ1-1	TRBD1	TRBV18	TGTGCCAGCTCACCGGGACAGGGGATCGACACTGAAGCTTTCTTT	CASSPGQGIDTEAFF
NA	14	TRBJ2-4	NA	TRBV30	TGTGCCTGGAGTGTACTGTGGAGGGAGAACATTCAGTACTTC	CAWSVLWRENIQYF
NA	16	TRBJ2-7	TRBD1	TRBV7-2	TGTGCCAGCAGCTTAGACCAGGGGGCTTGGGTATACGAGCAGTACTTC	CASSLDQGAWVYEQYF
NA	14	TRBJ2-7	TRBD2	TRBV15	TGTGCCACCAGCTGGGGCGGGGGAGTCGGCGAGCAGTACTTC	CATSWGGGVGEQYF
NA	14	TRBJ1-2	TRBD1	TRBV6-5	TGTGCCAGCAGGAACCGGGACAGGGTCTATGGCTACACCTTC	CASRNRDRVYGYTF
NA	16	TRBJ2-3	TRBD1	TRBV5-5	TGTGCCAGCAGCCCGGAGACAGGGGGCGGCACAGATACGCAGTATTTT	CASSPETGGGTDTQYF
NA	14	TRBJ2-7	NA	TRBV28	TGTGCCAGCTCAAAACGGAGACAGCCTTACGAGCAGTACTTC	CASSKRRQPYEQYF
NA	14	TRBJ1-4	NA	TRBV15	TGTGCCACCAGCAGGAATATAGGGGGTGAAAAACTGTTTTTT	CATSRNIGGEKLFF
NA	15	TRBJ2-7	TRBD1	TRBV28	TGTGCCAGCACCATCCTGGGACAGGTGAGTGTCGAGCAGTACTTC	CASTILGQVSVEQYF
NA	15	TRBJ2-3	TRBD1	TRBV5-8	TGTGCCAGCAGCTTACAGGGGATTGCTACAGATACGCAGTATTTT	CASSLQGIATDTQYF
NA	13	TRBJ2-5	TRBD1	TRBV13	TGTGCCAGCAGCGACAGGGGGTTAGAGACCCAGTACTTC	CASSDRGLETQYF
NA	14	TRBJ2-7	TRBD1	TRBV7-9	TGTGCCAGCAACCTGGGACAGGGGGAATTCGAGCAGTACTTC	CASNLGQGEFEQYF
NA	15	TRBJ2-2	NA	TRBV9	TGTGCCAGCAGCGTAGAAGACTCCAGCACCGGGGAGCTGTTTTTT	CASSVEDSSTGELFF
NA	13	TRBJ1-5	NA	TRBV7-2	TGTGCCAGCAGCTTCAATAGCAATCAGCCCCAGCATTTT	CASSFNSNQPQHF
NA	13	TRBJ2-2	NA	TRBV5-6	TGTGCCAGCAGCTTCGGACTTCACGGGGAGCTGTTTTTT	CASSFGLHGELFF
NA	14	TRBJ2-2	NA	TRBV18	TGTGCCAGCTCACCGAGCCAATCCACCGGGGAGCTGTTTTTT	CASSPSQSTGELFF
NA	12	TRBJ2-1	NA	TRBV6-6	TGTGCCAGCAGCCGGACAGACAATGAGCAGTTCTTC	CASSRTDNEQFF
NA	18	TRBJ1-6	TRBD1	TRBV2	TGTGCCAGCAGCGAACAGGGACAGGGGAGCGGTATCGGATCACCCCTCCACTTT	CASSEQGQGSGIGSPLHF
NA	11	TRBJ1-2	TRBD1	TRBV6-1	TGTGCCAGCCGGGACAGGGCTGGCTACACCTTC	CASRDRAGYTF
NA	11	TRBJ1-1	NA	TRBV28	TGTGCCAGCAACCAGGGTACTGAAGCTTTCTTT	CASNQGTEAFF
NA	14	TRBJ1-2	NA	TRBV4-1	TGCGCCAGCAGCCAAGGGGCGGGGGAGAATCCCCACACCTTC	CASSQGAGENPHTF